This T cell receptor beta chain was found in a study of T cell repertoires in cytomegalovirus infection. Study as a whole: The authors used CMV epitopes that were HLA-C-restricted (recently identified) and HLA-B-restricted (well studied). Evidence of both CMV infection and a matching HLA type came from public TCR beta signatures. Study-level points and caveats: Totalled public TCR beta family frequency picked out people who carried CMV plus the relevant HLA. Predominance within the ex vivo response was attributable to HLA-C-restricted CMV-specific TCR beta clonotypes.

The CDR3 consists of 12 residues. Trimming left V 4 bases short and J 10 bases short, with 10 bases between. In germline, CDR1 is SGHAT, CDR2 FQDESV (reference sequence). Regarding this clonotype: What it recognizes is unknown.

TCRdb called the reads again in MiXCR, with one record for every CDR3 protein. Of approximately 910,000 distinct CDR3 sequences listed, around 30% are singletons. The chain employs TRBV11-1 and TRBJ2-2; D is uncertain. This specimen consisted of cultured CD8+ T cells from PBMCs, obtained from culture after CMV antigen stimulation. The receptor was isolated from a human donor in good health (CMV status not recorded). Some clones in this sample may be carry-over from other donors' samples. In DNA form, the CDR3 reads TGTGCCAGCAGCTCTACGTTTGTGGAGCTGTTTTTT. It encodes CASSSTFVELFF. Full variable domain (rest looked up from reference TRBV11-1 and TRBJ2-2): EAEVAQSPRYKITEKSQAVAFWCDPISGHATLYWYRQILGQGPELLVQFQDESVVDDSQLPKDRFSAERLKGVDSTLKIQPAELGDSAMYLCASSSTFVELFFGEGSRLTVL.